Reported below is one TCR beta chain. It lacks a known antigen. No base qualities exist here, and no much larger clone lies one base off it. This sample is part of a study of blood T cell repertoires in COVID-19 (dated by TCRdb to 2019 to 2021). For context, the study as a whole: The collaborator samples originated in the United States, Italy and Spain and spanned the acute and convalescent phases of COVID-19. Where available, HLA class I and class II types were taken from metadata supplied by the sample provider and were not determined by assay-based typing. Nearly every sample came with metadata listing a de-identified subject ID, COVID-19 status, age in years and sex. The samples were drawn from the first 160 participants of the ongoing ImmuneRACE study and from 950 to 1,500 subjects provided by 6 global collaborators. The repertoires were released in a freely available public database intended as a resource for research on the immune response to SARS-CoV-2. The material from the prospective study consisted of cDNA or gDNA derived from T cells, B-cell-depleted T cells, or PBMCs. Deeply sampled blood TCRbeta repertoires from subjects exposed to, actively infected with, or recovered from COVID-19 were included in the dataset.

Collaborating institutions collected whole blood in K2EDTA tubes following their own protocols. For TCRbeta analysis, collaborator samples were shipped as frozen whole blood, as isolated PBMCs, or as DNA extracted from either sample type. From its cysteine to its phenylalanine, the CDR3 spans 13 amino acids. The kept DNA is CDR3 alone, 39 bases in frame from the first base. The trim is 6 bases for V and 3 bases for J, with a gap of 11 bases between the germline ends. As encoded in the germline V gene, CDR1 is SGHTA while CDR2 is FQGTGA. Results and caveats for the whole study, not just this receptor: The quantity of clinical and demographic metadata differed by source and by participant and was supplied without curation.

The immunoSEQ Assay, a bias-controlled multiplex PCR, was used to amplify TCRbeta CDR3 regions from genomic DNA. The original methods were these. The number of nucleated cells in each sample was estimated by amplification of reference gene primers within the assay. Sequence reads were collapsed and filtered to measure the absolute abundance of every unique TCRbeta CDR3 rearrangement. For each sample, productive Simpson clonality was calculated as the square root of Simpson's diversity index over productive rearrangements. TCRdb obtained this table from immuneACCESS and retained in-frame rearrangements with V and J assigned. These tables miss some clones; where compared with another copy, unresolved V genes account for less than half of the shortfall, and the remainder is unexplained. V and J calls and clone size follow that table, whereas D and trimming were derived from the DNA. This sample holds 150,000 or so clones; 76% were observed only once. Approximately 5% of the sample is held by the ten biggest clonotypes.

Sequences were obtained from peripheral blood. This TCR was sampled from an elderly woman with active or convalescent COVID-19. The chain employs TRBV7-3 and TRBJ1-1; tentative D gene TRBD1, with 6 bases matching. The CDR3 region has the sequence CASRSQGYTEAFF. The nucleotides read TGTGCCAGCAGATCACAGGGATACACTGAAGCTTTCTTT.